The 11 T cell receptor beta chains below come from one sample, sequenced in a study of CD8 T cells in ankylosing spondylitis (dated by TCRdb to 2017 to 2019). The library relied on 5' RACE. Sequencing instrument: Illumina HiSeq 2500. Using fastp trimming at Q25 and MiXCR clonotype assembly, TCRdb reanalyzed the public sequencing data and kept in-frame beta chains. Every entry covers one CDR3 protein and lists the most common genes and DNA from its rows. This sample holds some 120,000 distinct CDR3 sequences; 12% to 15% were observed only once. The ten largest make up approximately 3.1% of the sample. Sequenced input: blood, either unsorted or a sorted T cell fraction (not recorded which). These receptors originate from a female donor with ankylosing spondylitis or in good health (not recorded which).

The V gene is TRBV7-9, the J gene TRBJ1-5; tentative D call: TRBD1 (5 bases). Trimming pared 7 bases from V and 0 bases from J, leaving 10 bases between. The germline gives CDR1 SEHNR, CDR2 FQNEAQ (reference sequence). The CDR3 is 14 amino acids. The CDR3 DNA reads TGTGCCAGCACGCTGGGGGGTAGCAATCAGCCCCAGCATTTT. Protein sequence: CASTLGGSNQPQHF.

J is TRBJ2-1 and V is TRBV12-3 or TRBV12-4; 9 positions match TRBD2. The V and J ends lost 4 bases and 6 bases, in that order; junction bases with no gene match: 7. The CDR3 totals 15 residues. The CDR3 nucleotides are TGTGCCAGCAGTTCGGGCGGGAGGGGATTCAATGAGCAGTTCTTC. Translating it yields CASSSGGRGFNEQFF.

This clonotype appeared many times. The rearrangement links TRBV20-1 to TRBJ1-2; perhaps TRBD1 as D (6 bases). The CDR3 extends over 14 amino acids. CDR1 DFQATT and CDR2 SNEGSKA come from the germline V gene (reference sequence). V was pared by 5 bases and J by 0 bases, with 13 bases between. The CDR3 bases are TGCAGTGCTCCCCGGGACATCGCTAACTATGGCTACACCTTC. It is translated as CSAPRDIANYGYTF.

This clonotype was recorded at least ten times. This rearrangement joins TRBV20-1 to TRBJ2-3; 8 bases match TRBD1. The CDR3 has 13 amino acids. The germline V gene has CDR1 DFQATT and CDR2 SNEGSKA (reference sequence). The V gene end was trimmed by 6 bases and the J gene end by 1 base; junction bases not matched to a gene: 3. This CDR3 reads CSARDRRTDTQYF. The CDR3 DNA sequence: TGCAGTGCGAGGGACAGGCGCACAGATACGCAGTATTTT.

This clonotype was counted at least ten times. V gene TRBV10-3 combines with J gene TRBJ2-7, with D perhaps given as TRBD1 or TRBD2 (5 bases each). The CDR3 covers 14 residues. Trimming left V 7 bases short and J 2 bases short, with 15 bases between. Germline CDR1 reads ENHRY; CDR2 reads SYGVKD. The CDR3 coding sequence is TGTGCCATCACCCCCGGGGCACTCGCCTACGAGCAGTACTTC. It codes for CAITPGALAYEQYF.

This clonotype was seen a handful of times. The rearrangement joins TRBV29-1 to TRBJ2-5, with 9 nucleotides matching TRBD1. The CDR3 totals 14 residues. Per the germline V gene, CDR1 is SQVTM and CDR2 is ANQGSEA. V shed 7 bases, J shed 3 bases, and the junction held 9 bases outside the gene matches. CDR3 DNA: TGCAGCGGAGGGACAGGGTTTGGCGAAGAGACCCAGTACTTC. This translates into CSGGTGFGEETQYF.

This clonotype was seen more than once but under ten times. The conserved closing phenylalanine or tryptophan is absent in this CDR3, likely reflecting a read error. Because the CDR3's place on the DNA is in doubt, the DNA is left out and the CDR3 is given as listed by TCRdb. The rearrangement joins TRBV12-3 or TRBV12-4 to TRBJ2-7; the table's D call TRBD2 went unverified against the DNA. With termini counted, the CDR3 has 11 amino acids. The chain's CDR3 is CASRRTSGGYP.

This clonotype has only a few counts. The chain employs TRBV7-2 and TRBJ2-5; 9 positions agree with TRBD2. Germline lookup yields CDR1 SGHTA and CDR2 FQGNSA. V trimming: 4 bases; J trimming: 3 bases; junction bases outside the gene matches: 6. CDR3 length: 15 residues. Written as DNA, the CDR3 is TGTGCCAGCAGCTGGACCGGGACTAGCAAAGAGACCCAGTACTTC. It is translated as CASSWTGTSKETQYF. Looking up the rest from reference TRBV7-2 and TRBJ2-5 gives the full variable domain: GAGVSQSPSNKVTEKGKDVELRCDPISGHTALYWYRQSLGQGLEFLIYFQGNSAPDKSGLPSDRFSAERTGGSVSTLTIQRTQQEDSAVYLCASSWTGTSKETQYFGPGTRLLVL.

This clonotype was detected a few times. The V call is TRBV20-1, the J call TRBJ1-2; D possibly corresponds to TRBD1 (6 bases). Looked up from germline, CDR1 is DFQATT and CDR2 is SNEGSKA (reference sequence). V was pared by 6 bases and J by 3 bases, with 14 bases between. CDR3 length: 13 residues. The CDR3, as DNA: TGCAGTGCCCAGAGGGGGGGTGACTATGGCTACACCTTC. Translated, it gives CSAQRGGDYGYTF.

This clonotype was recorded many times. The J gene is TRBJ1-2, the V gene TRBV6-1; no clear D. Germline V gene data show CDR1 as MNHNS and CDR2 as SASEGT. V lost 2 bases, J lost 1 base, and 8 bases lay in between. The CDR3 runs to 14 residues. CDR3 DNA sequence: TGTGCCAGCAGTGAACTCAACGTTAACTATGGCTACACCTTC. Its protein is CASSELNVNYGYTF.

The chain couples TRBV12-3 or TRBV12-4 to TRBJ1-2; TRBD1 might be the D (6 bases). The CDR3 runs 16 residues. Trimming removed 3 bases from V and 5 bases from J, with 19 bases in between. CDR3 sequence (DNA): TGTGCCAGCAGTTTCTCGACAGGAACCAGGGCTTATGGCTACACCTTC. It encodes CASSFSTGTRAYGYTF.